Listed below are T cell receptor beta chains from one sample, sequenced in a study of blood T cell repertoires in COVID-19. Clones were read by immunoSEQ multiplex PCR, and TCRdb kept only the in-frame ones, dropping some. The table lists some 52,000 clones, approximately 81% of them singletons. The sample consisted of peripheral blood. The receptors here all came from a man aged 45-65 years with acute or convalescent COVID-19. Each CDR3 is given with its conserved first and last residue.

TRBV2	TRBJ1-6	CASSLMSSYNSPLHF
TRBV3-1/TRBV3-2	TRBJ2-1	CASSLSGSSYNEQFF
TRBV5-8	TRBJ2-7	CASSLAGGKYSYEQYF
TRBV7-3	TRBJ2-3	CASSTGGQGEADTQYF
TRBV19	TRBJ1-5	CASSSKGGIQHF
TRBV5-1	TRBJ2-2	CASSPETGTVSIGELFF
TRBV24-1	TRBJ2-7	CATSDLQRWRGGQYEQYF
TRBV6-5	TRBJ2-3	CASMRLAGGTQYF
TRBV27	TRBJ2-5	CASSLEGDRGGRETQYF
TRBV7-8	TRBJ2-4	CASSLVPLERGAGDIQYF
TRBV5-1	TRBJ1-4	CASSLLSSLNEKLFF
TRBV13	TRBJ2-5	CASSPRRGAQETQYF
TRBV6-5	TRBJ1-1	CASSSYDRGTEAFF
TRBV5-1	TRBJ2-7	CASQDSTEVMYEQYF
TRBV18	TRBJ2-3	CASSPGTGDVDTQYF
TRBV6-5	TRBJ2-7	CASSTDSYEQYF
TRBV3-1/TRBV3-2	TRBJ1-4	CASSQDVGDEKLFF
TRBV5-1	TRBJ2-1	CASSLPGDYNEQFF
TRBV5-1	TRBJ1-4	CASSLAGGEKLFF
TRBV6-5	TRBJ1-2	CASSYSRGGYTF
TRBV9	TRBJ2-7	CASSPRLGGFAEQYF
TRBV18	TRBJ1-2	CASSPDRDYGYTF
TRBV5-1	TRBJ2-1	CASSPGLASPRGSYNEQFF
TRBV10-1	TRBJ1-5	CASSEKDSSNQPQHF
TRBV6-2/TRBV6-3	TRBJ2-1	CASSYSGRQGGDEQFF
TRBV4-1	TRBJ2-7	CASSQDPASGSSYEQYF
TRBV18	TRBJ2-3	CASSPQRGASTDTQYF
TRBV7-2	TRBJ2-2	CASSAGQAGTGELFF
TRBV5-6	TRBJ2-7	CASSFRNSHEQYF
TRBV19	TRBJ2-7	CASSPTSASYEQYF
TRBV5-5	TRBJ2-7	CASSLTKGEGLNEQYF
TRBV10-2	TRBJ1-1	CASSGTGDTEAFF
TRBV6-5	TRBJ1-2	CASSYSRGGYGYTF
TRBV5-1	TRBJ1-4	CASSLEREKLFF
TRBV4-1	TRBJ2-5	CASSHILRTARQETQYF
TRBV7-9	TRBJ1-1	CASSPSVTEAFF
TRBV5-6	TRBJ2-1	CASSIDRGWSDEQFF
TRBV7-6	TRBJ1-1	CASSHATGMNTEAFF
TRBV5-5	TRBJ2-6	CASSLGYSGANVLTF
TRBV5-1	TRBJ2-2	CASSQEQGFNTGELFF
TRBV19	TRBJ1-2	CASSTRQGNYGYTF
TRBV5-1	TRBJ2-7	CASSPGQNYEQYF
TRBV10-3	TRBJ1-3	CAISWTEMSSGNTIYF
TRBV6-5	TRBJ2-7	CASTTRWYEQYF
TRBV30	TRBJ1-5	CAWSANRGNQPQHF
TRBV7-3	TRBJ2-1	CASRPGWPLPYNEQFF
TRBV5-4	TRBJ2-5	CASSLRSGDETQYF
TRBV15	TRBJ2-1	CATSRDGASGSYGEQFF
TRBV4-2	TRBJ1-1	CASSQERGTARGTEAFF